Shown below are 16 T cell receptor beta chains from a single sample sequenced in a study of cytomegalovirus exposure and HLA in healthy donors. PCR employed 60 Vbeta and 13 Jbeta primers. The method was immunoSEQ multiplex PCR; TCRdb's version includes in-frame clones alone and lacks a portion of them. Seen here are approximately 180,000 clones, over 70% observed once, and the top ten hold about 2.7%. Material for sequencing was PBMCs. These receptors came from a male donor in good health and CMV-seronegative.

A word on this clone: The germline gene is not matched at one end of the junction; a read error may be the cause. In the same sample, other DNA sequences code for this CDR3. This chain joins TRBV23-1 and TRBJ1-3; D might be TRBD1 (5 bases). TRBV23-1 is classed as an ORF, of uncertain function. The CDR3 has 17 amino acids. For the CDR3, the DNA is TGCGCCAGCAGTCAATCCAGGGCAGGGATGGCTGGAAACACCATATACTTT. Protein: CASSQSRAGMAGNTIYF.

This rearrangement joins TRBV6-4 to TRBJ1-2; tentatively, D is TRBD1 (5 bases). V shed 0 bases and J shed 1 base, with 9 bases lying between them. Germline loops: CDR1 MRHNA, CDR2 SNTAGT. The CDR3 contains 15 residues. The CDR3: CASSDSTGGNYGYTF. CDR3 in DNA: TGTGCCAGCAGTGACTCCACCGGGGGTAACTATGGCTACACCTTC.

This clone was seen only a few times. This sequence joins TRBV30 and TRBJ2-3; 8 bases are a match to TRBD1. Trimming removed 2 bases from V and 3 bases from J; junction bases left unmatched: 7. Germline V gives CDR1 GTSNPN, CDR2 SVGIG (reference sequence). The CDR3 is 15 residues long. CDR3 protein: CAWSPPGQATDTQYF. The CDR3 DNA reads TGTGCCTGGAGTCCCCCGGGACAGGCAACAGATACGCAGTATTTT.

The chain carries TRBV30 and TRBJ2-1; D gene uncertain. Between the trimmed V and J ends, which lost 4 bases and 1 base, there was a span of 11 bases. Germline values: CDR1 GTSNPN, CDR2 SVGIG (reference sequence). CDR3 size: 14 residues. CDR3 nucleotide sequence: TGTGCCTGGATCGAGAGAGGTTCCTACAATGAGCAGTTCTTC. Translating it yields CAWIERGSYNEQFF. Together with reference TRBV30 and TRBJ2-1, the CDR3 gives the full variable domain: SQTIHQWPATLVQPVGSPLSLECTVEGTSNPNLYWYRQAAGRGLQLLFYSVGIGQISSEVPQNLSASRPQDRQFILSSKKLLLSDSGFYLCAWIERGSYNEQFFGPGTRLTVL.

The chain has TRBV19 and TRBJ1-2; tentatively, D is TRBD1 (5 bases). This CDR3 has 13 amino acids. The V end lost 6 bases, the J end lost 2 bases, and 10 bases lay between the germline ends. Germline lookup yields CDR1 LNHDA and CDR2 SQIVND (reference sequence). The CDR3, as DNA: TGTGCCAGTAGGACAGAGCTAAACTATGGCTACACCTTC. It codes for CASRTELNYGYTF.

The genes are TRBV7-9 and TRBJ2-1; the D is unclear. The CDR3 consists of 13 residues. In germline, CDR1 is SEHNR, CDR2 FQNEAQ (reference sequence). The ends were cut back, 3 bases at V and 3 bases at J, with 6 bases in the middle. In nucleotides, the CDR3 is TGTGCCAGCAGCTTCCCTCTCTACAATGAGCAGTTCTTC. Translated, it gives CASSFPLYNEQFF. Based on the CDR3 plus reference TRBV7-9 and TRBJ2-1, the full variable domain is DTGVSQNPRHKITKRGQNVTFRCDPISEHNRLYWYRQTLGQGPEFLTYFQNEAQLEKSRLLSDRFSAERPKGSFSTLEIQRTEQGDSAMYLCASSFPLYNEQFFGPGTRLTVL.

The chain couples TRBV6-6 to TRBJ2-5; the match to TRBD2 covers 9 bases. The CDR3 runs 16 residues. Germline CDR1 MNHNY, CDR2 SVGAGI (reference sequence). V lost 2 bases, J lost 5 bases, and 9 bases stayed unmatched. CDR3 DNA sequence: TGTGCCAGCAGTTACGGGGCGGGAGGGCCGATGGAGACCCAGTACTTC. Protein product: CASSYGAGGPMETQYF.

The chain recombines TRBV28 with TRBJ1-6; D ambiguous. The germline CDR1 and CDR2 sequences are MDHEN and SYDVKM. The CDR3 spans 14 residues. V lost 6 bases, J lost 6 bases, and 12 bases lay in between. The CDR3 region is CASSPRGANSPLHF. CDR3 bases: TGTGCCAGCAGCCCGCGGGGTGCTAATTCACCCCTCCACTTT.

The V call is TRBV28, the J call TRBJ2-7; TRBD1 might be the D (6 bases). There are 13 residues in the CDR3. Germline values: CDR1 MDHEN, CDR2 SYDVKM. CDR3 sequence: CATDLGGRYEQYF. DNA for the CDR3: TGTGCTACCGACCTAGGGGGACGATACGAGCAGTACTTC. Using reference TRBV28 and TRBJ2-7 for the parts outside the CDR3, the full variable domain is DVKVTQSSRYLVKRTGEKVFLECVQDMDHENMFWYRQDPGLGLRLIYFSYDVKMKEKGDIPEGYSVSREKKERFSLILESASTNQTSMYLCATDLGGRYEQYFGPGTRLTVT.

The rearrangement links TRBV15 to TRBJ1-5, with 9 bases lining up with TRBD1. V shed 3 bases and J 4 bases; nucleotides not matched to a gene: 4. The CDR3 extends over 15 amino acids. Per germline, CDR1 LNHNV and CDR2 YYDKDF (reference sequence). The CDR3: CATSSGDRVNQPQHF. For the CDR3, the DNA is TGTGCCACCAGCAGTGGGGACAGGGTAAATCAGCCCCAGCATTTT.

The rearrangement joins TRBV5-1 to TRBJ1-1; a weak D match, TRBD1 (5 bases). Germline values: CDR1 SGHRS, CDR2 YFSETQ. The CDR3 spans 15 residues. Between the trimmed V and J ends, which lost 0 bases and 1 base, there was a span of 10 bases. The CDR3 loop reads CASSLEGFKNTEAFF. CDR3 in DNA: TGCGCCAGCAGCTTGGAGGGGTTTAAGAACACTGAAGCTTTCTTT.

The CDR3: CASSIRSGGSYNEQFF. As DNA, the CDR3 is TGTGCCAGTAGTATACGGAGCGGGGGCTCCTACAATGAGCAGTTCTTC. The chain carries TRBV19 and TRBJ2-1; the match to TRBD2 covers 8 bases. CDR3 length equals 16 residues. With 2 bases clipped from V and 0 bases from J, the junction kept 3 bases outside the gene matches. CDR1 LNHDA and CDR2 SQIVND come from the germline V gene (reference sequence). Full variable domain (outside the CDR3, taken from reference TRBV19 and TRBJ2-1): DGGITQSPKYLFRKEGQNVTLSCEQNLNHDAMYWYRQDPGQGLRLIYYSQIVNDFQKGDIAEGYSVSREKKESFPLTVTSAQKNPTAFYLCASSIRSGGSYNEQFFGPGTRLTVL.

V gene TRBV6-5 combines with J gene TRBJ2-7, with D possibly being TRBD2 (6 bases). Germline CDR1 and CDR2: MNHEY and SVGAGI. Trimming cost V 4 bases and J 3 bases, with 7 bases left between them. The CDR3 runs to 12 residues. The CDR3 DNA sequence: TGTGCCAGCAGTTCCGGGAGCTACGAGCAGTACTTC. It encodes CASSSGSYEQYF.

This clone was observed a few times. The chain combines TRBV5-8 with TRBJ2-3; tentative D call: TRBD2 (6 bases). The ends were cut back, 6 bases at V and 0 bases at J, with 14 bases in the middle. From germline, CDR1 is SGHTS and CDR2 YDEGEE. The CDR3 contains 15 residues. The CDR3 sequence is CASTLLGTSTDTQYF. CDR3 coding DNA: TGTGCCAGCACCCTTCTGGGGACTAGCACAGATACGCAGTATTTT.

This sequence joins TRBV5-1 and TRBJ1-1, with D perhaps TRBD1 (6 bases). Germline V CDR1 and CDR2: SGHRS, YFSETQ. The CDR3 has 15 amino acids. With 2 bases removed from V and 3 bases from J, the gap between germline ends came to 14 bases. This CDR3 is CASSLGRGGDTEAFF. CDR3 DNA: TGCGCCAGCAGCTTAGGCAGGGGAGGGGACACTGAAGCTTTCTTT.

This clone was counted a few times. The chain couples TRBV28 to TRBJ2-3; D gene ambiguous. CDR3 size: 14 residues. Per germline, CDR1 MDHEN and CDR2 SYDVKM. V was trimmed by 3 bases and J by 4 bases, leaving 11 bases between them. In DNA, the CDR3 is TGTGCCAGCAGTTTTGCTAGTATGGCAGATACGCAGTATTTT. Its translation: CASSFASMADTQYF.